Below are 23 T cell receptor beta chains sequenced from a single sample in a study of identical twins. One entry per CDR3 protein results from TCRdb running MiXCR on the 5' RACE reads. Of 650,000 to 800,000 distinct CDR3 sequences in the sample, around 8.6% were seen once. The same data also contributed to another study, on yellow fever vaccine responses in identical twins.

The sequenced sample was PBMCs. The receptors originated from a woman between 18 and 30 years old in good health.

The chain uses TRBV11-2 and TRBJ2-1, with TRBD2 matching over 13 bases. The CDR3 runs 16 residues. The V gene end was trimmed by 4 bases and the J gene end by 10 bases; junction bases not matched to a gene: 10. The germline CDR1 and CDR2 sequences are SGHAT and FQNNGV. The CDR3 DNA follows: TGTGCCAGCAGCTCAAAACTAGCGGGAGGGGAATACGAGCAGTTCTTC. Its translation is CASSSKLAGGEYEQFF.

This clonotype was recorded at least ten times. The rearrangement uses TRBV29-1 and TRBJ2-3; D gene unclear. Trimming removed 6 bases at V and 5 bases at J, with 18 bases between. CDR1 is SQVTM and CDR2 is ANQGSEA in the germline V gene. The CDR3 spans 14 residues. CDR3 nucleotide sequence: TGCAGCGTACAACCCGAAGGTGATAAAGATACGCAGTATTTT. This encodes CSVQPEGDKDTQYF.

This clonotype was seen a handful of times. The CDR3 DNA follows: TGCAGTGCTAGAGATGACTTATCAGATACGCAGTATTTT. Translation: CSARDDLSDTQYF. The genes are TRBV20-1 and TRBJ2-3; no clear D gene. Between the trimmed V and J ends, which lost 0 bases and 4 bases, there was a span of 8 bases. Germline CDR1 and CDR2: DFQATT and SNEGSKA (reference sequence). The CDR3 contains 13 residues.

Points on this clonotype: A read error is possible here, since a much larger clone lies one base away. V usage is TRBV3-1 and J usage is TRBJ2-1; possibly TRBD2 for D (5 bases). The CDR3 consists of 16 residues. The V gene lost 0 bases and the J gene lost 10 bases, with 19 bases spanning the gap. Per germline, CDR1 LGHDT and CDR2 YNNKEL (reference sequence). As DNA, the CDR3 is TGTGCCAGCAGCCAAGATAACCTAGCTGGTGGCGAAGAGCAGTTCTTC. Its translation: CASSQDNLAGGEEQFF.

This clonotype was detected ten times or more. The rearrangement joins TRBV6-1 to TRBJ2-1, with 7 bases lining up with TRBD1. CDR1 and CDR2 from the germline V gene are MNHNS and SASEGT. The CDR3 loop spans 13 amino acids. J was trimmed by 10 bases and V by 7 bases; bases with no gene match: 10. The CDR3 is CASTQFEGAEQFF. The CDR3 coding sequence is TGTGCCAGCACGCAATTTGAGGGGGCCGAGCAGTTCTTC.

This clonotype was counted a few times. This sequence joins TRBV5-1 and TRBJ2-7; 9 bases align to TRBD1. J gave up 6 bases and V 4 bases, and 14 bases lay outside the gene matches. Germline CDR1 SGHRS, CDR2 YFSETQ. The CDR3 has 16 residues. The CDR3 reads CASSGVTGGASTEQYF. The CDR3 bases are TGCGCCAGCAGCGGGGTCACAGGGGGCGCCTCCACCGAGCAGTACTTC.

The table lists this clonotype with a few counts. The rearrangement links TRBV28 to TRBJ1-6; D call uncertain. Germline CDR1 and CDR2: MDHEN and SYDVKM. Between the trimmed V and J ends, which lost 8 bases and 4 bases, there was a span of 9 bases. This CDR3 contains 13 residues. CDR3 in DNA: TGTGCCAGCGTTCGGGATTATAATTCACCCCTCCACTTT. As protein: CASVRDYNSPLHF.

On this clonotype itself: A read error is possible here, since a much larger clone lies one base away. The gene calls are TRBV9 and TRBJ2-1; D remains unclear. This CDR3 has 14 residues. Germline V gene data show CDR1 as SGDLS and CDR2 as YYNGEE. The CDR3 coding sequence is TGTGCCACCAGCGTAGAGTTCTTCTACAATGAGCAGTTCTTC. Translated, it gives CATSVEFFYNEQFF.

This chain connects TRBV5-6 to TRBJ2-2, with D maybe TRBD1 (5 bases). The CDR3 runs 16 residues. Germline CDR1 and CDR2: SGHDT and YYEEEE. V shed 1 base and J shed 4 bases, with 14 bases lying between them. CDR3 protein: CASSLFTGRGTGELFF. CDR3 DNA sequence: TGTGCCAGCAGCTTGTTTACAGGTAGAGGCACCGGGGAGCTGTTTTTT.

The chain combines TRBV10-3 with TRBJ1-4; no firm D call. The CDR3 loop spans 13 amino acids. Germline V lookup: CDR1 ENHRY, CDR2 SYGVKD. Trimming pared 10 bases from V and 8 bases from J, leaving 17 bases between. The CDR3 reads CATQAGLGEKLFF. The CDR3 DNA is TGTGCCACCCAGGCCGGGTTAGGCGAAAAACTGTTTTTT.

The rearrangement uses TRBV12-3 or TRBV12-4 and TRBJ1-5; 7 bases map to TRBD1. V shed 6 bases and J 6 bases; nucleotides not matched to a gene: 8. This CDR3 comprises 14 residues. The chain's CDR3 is CASSPGGGGQPQHF. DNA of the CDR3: TGTGCCAGCAGCCCAGGGGGAGGTGGTCAGCCCCAGCATTTT.

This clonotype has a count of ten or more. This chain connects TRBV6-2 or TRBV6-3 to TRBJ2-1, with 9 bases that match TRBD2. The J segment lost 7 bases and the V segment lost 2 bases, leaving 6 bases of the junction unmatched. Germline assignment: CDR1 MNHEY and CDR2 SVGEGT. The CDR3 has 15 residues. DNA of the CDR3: TGTGCCAGCAGTTACCTTAGCGGGAGATGGAATGAGCAGTTCTTC. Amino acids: CASSYLSGRWNEQFF.

The DNA for the CDR3 is TGCGCCAGCAGCCAAGATAACTGGGCGGGGCCCTACGAGCAGTACTTC. Its translation is CASSQDNWAGPYEQYF. The chain recombines TRBV4-3 with TRBJ2-7; tentative D call: TRBD2 (6 bases). V lost 0 bases and J 2 bases, leaving 14 bases between the germline ends. The CDR3 has 16 residues. Per the germline V gene, CDR1 is LGHNA and CDR2 is YSLEER.

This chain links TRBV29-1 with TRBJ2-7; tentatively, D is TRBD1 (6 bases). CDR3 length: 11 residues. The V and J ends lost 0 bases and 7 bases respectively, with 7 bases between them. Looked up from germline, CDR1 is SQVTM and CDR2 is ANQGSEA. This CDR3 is CSVEEGGEQYF. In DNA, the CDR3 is TGCAGCGTTGAAGAAGGGGGAGAGCAGTACTTC.

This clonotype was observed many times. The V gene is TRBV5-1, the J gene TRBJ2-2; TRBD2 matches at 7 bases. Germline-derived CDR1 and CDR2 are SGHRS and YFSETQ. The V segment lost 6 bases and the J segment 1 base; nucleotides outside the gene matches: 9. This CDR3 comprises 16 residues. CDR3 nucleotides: TGCGCCAGCACGAAAACAGGACTAGGGAACACCGGGGAGCTGTTTTTT. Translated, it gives CASTKTGLGNTGELFF.

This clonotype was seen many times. The CDR3 is CASRDGTAEKLFF. The CDR3 bases are TGCGCCAGCAGGGATGGGACGGCCGAAAAACTGTTTTTT. The chain joins TRBV5-1 to TRBJ1-4; maybe TRBD1 (5 bases). The CDR3 totals 13 residues. Germline V gene sequence: CDR1 SGHRS, CDR2 YFSETQ. V dropped 5 bases and J dropped 8 bases, with 13 bases sitting between them.

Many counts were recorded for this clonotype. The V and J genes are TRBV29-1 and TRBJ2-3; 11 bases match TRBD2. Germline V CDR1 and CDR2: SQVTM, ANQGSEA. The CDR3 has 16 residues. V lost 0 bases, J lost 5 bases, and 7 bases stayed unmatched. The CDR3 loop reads CSVEERLAGGRDTQYF. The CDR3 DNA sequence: TGCAGCGTTGAAGAAAGGCTAGCGGGAGGACGAGATACGCAGTATTTT.

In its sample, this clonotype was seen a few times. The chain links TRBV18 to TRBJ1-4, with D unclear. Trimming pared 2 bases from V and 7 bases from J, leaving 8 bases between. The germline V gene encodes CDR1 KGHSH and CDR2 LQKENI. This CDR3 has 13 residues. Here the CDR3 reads CASSPIGSEKLFF. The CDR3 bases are TGTGCCAGCTCACCAATAGGGAGTGAAAAACTGTTTTTT.

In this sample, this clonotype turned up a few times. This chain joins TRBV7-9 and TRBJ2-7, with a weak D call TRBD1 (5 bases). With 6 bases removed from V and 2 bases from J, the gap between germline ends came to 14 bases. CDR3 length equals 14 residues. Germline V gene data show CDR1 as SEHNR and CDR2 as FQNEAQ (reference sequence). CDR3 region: CASRQDSFPYEQYF. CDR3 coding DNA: TGTGCCAGCAGACAAGACAGTTTTCCCTACGAGCAGTACTTC. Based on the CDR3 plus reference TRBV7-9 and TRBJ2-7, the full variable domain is DTGVSQNPRHKITKRGQNVTFRCDPISEHNRLYWYRQTLGQGPEFLTYFQNEAQLEKSRLLSDRFSAERPKGSFSTLEIQRTEQGDSAMYLCASRQDSFPYEQYFGPGTRLTVT.

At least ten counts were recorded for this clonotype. The CDR3 protein is CASSLFIGNEQFF. CDR3 DNA: TGTGCCAGCAGTTTATTCATCGGGAATGAGCAGTTCTTC. V usage is TRBV12-3 or TRBV12-4 and J usage is TRBJ2-1, with unresolved D. V was trimmed by 2 bases and J by 7 bases, leaving 9 bases between them. CDR3 size: 13 residues.

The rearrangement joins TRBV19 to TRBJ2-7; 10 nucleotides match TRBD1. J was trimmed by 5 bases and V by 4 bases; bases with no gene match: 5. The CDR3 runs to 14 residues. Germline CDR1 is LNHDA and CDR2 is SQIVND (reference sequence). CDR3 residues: CASSTQTGGNEQYF. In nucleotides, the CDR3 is TGTGCCAGTAGTACCCAGACAGGGGGCAACGAGCAGTACTTC. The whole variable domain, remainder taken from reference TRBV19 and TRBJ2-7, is DGGITQSPKYLFRKEGQNVTLSCEQNLNHDAMYWYRQDPGQGLRLIYYSQIVNDFQKGDIAEGYSVSREKKESFPLTVTSAQKNPTAFYLCASSTQTGGNEQYFGPGTRLTVT.

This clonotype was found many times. The CDR3 here is CASSFGDRSSGTSSYNEQFF. The CDR3 DNA sequence: TGCGCCAGCAGCTTTGGGGACAGGTCAAGCGGGACAAGCTCCTACAATGAGCAGTTCTTC. The genes are TRBV5-1 and TRBJ2-1; weak D call: TRBD1 (8 bases). Trimming shortened V by 2 bases and J by 0 bases, and 24 bases separated the two germline ends. This CDR3 is 20 amino acids long. The germline V gene has CDR1 SGHRS and CDR2 YFSETQ.

The CDR3 is CAISEPGQGPTYEQYF. The CDR3 DNA reads TGTGCCATCAGTGAGCCGGGACAGGGGCCGACCTACGAGCAGTACTTC. The gene calls are TRBV10-3 and TRBJ2-7; 10 bases agree with TRBD1. CDR1 ENHRY and CDR2 SYGVKD come from the germline V gene. Trimming took 2 bases from V and 2 from J; bases not matched to a gene: 6. The CDR3 covers 16 residues.